This TCR beta chain was identified in a study of CD8 T cells in Susac syndrome. Per germline, CDR1 MNHEY and CDR2 SMNVEV (reference sequence). The V and J ends lost 4 bases and 4 bases respectively, with 13 bases between them. This CDR3 region has 14 residues. RNA was extracted with the RNeasy kit, and a quantity of roughly 0.5 to 1 ug was reverse transcribed using random hexamers. TCR beta CDR3 was amplified by immunoSEQ multiplex PCR. This amplification extended across 54 Vbeta and 13 Jbeta segments. TCRdb analysed the immunoSEQ multiplex PCR reads with MiXCR anew, one entry per CDR3 protein. In the table there are roughly 200,000 distinct CDR3 sequences, roughly 95% of which are singletons. This clonotype was observed once. The antigen is unknown. Findings of the study overall: The relatively small number of individuals in the TCR sequencing and HLA analysis was acknowledged by the study.

Negative magnetic isolation gave CD8+ and CD4+ cells; FACS enriched CD8+ TEMRA. Specimen: CD4+ T cells from PBMCs. This clonotype was sampled from a human donor in good health. The chain combines TRBV27 with TRBJ1-1; D is unclear. The CDR3 DNA reads TGTGCCAGCAGTTACACCGGGCCCGGCACTGAAGCTTTCTTT. This gives the protein CASSYTGPGTEAFF.